These T cell receptor beta chains were read from a single sample in a study of cytomegalovirus exposure and HLA in healthy donors. Assay used: immunoSEQ multiplex PCR; TCRdb lists only in-frame clones, some missing. The profile shows about 120,000 clones, around three quarters of them singletons. The sequencing sample was made of PBMCs. These receptors originate from a human donor in good health. CDR3s include the opening cysteine and the closing phenylalanine or tryptophan. The order of the fields is J gene, V gene, D gene, clone size, CDR3 length, CDR3 protein, CDR3 DNA. D genes are given only for firm matches. For some rows the clone size is stated as once, few or many, or as a class when expanded; others skip it.

J: TRBJ1-2; V: TRBV6-5; D: TRBD1; size: .; length: 16; CDR3: CASSYSRGTVGYGYTF; DNA: TGTGCCAGCAGTTACTCGAGAGGGACAGTGGGCTATGGCTACACCTTC
J: TRBJ2-2; V: TRBV21-1; D: .; size: .; length: 14; CDR3: CASFSGCNTGELFF; DNA: TGTGCCAGCTTTAGCGGGTGTAACACCGGGGAGCTGTTTTTT
J: TRBJ1-2; V: TRBV21-1; D: .; size: .; length: 15; CDR3: CASSGYGQGNYGYTF; DNA: TGTGCCAGCAGCGGATACGGACAGGGGAACTATGGCTACACCTTC
J: TRBJ2-6; V: TRBV5-1; D: TRBD2; size: .; length: 18; CDR3: CASSLGAGARSGANVLTF; DNA: TGCGCCAGCAGCTTGGGGGCGGGAGCCCGCTCTGGGGCCAACGTCCTGACTTTC
J: TRBJ2-3; V: TRBV5-1; D: .; size: .; length: 16; CDR3: CASSPRGGASTDTQYF; DNA: TGCGCCAGCAGCCCTAGGGGGGGTGCTAGCACAGATACGCAGTATTTT
J: TRBJ2-7; V: TRBV25-1; D: TRBD2; size: .; length: 16; CDR3: CASSQWTSGSPYEQYF; DNA: TGTGCCAGCAGTCAATGGACTAGCGGGAGTCCTTACGAGCAGTACTTC
J: TRBJ1-1; V: TRBV19; D: TRBD1; size: .; length: 14; CDR3: CATREGALVTEAFF; DNA: TGTGCCACCCGGGAGGGGGCGTTGGTCACTGAAGCTTTCTTT
J: TRBJ2-3; V: TRBV5-6; D: .; size: .; length: 14; CDR3: CASSRTQNTDTQYF; DNA: TGTGCCAGCAGCCGGACTCAAAACACAGATACGCAGTATTTT
J: TRBJ2-7; V: TRBV5-1; D: TRBD2; size: .; length: 15; CDR3: CASSRGTSGTYEQYF; DNA: TGCGCCAGCAGCCGTGGGACTAGCGGTACCTACGAGCAGTACTTC
J: TRBJ1-1; V: TRBV5-4; D: .; size: .; length: 16; CDR3: CASSTGGDLLNTEAFF; DNA: TGTGCCAGCAGCACTGGAGGGGACCTTTTGAACACTGAAGCTTTCTTT
J: TRBJ2-5; V: TRBV5-1; D: .; size: .; length: 14; CDR3: CASSLVEKRETQYF; DNA: TGCGCCAGCAGCTTGGTAGAAAAACGAGAGACCCAGTACTTC
J: TRBJ1-3; V: TRBV2; D: .; size: .; length: 16; CDR3: CASSGRAGDSGNTIYF; DNA: TGTGCCAGCAGCGGCCGGGCGGGGGACTCTGGAAACACCATATATTTT
J: TRBJ2-2; V: TRBV18; D: TRBD1; size: .; length: 17; CDR3: CASSPPFQGAVTGELFF; DNA: TGTGCCAGCTCACCACCTTTCCAGGGGGCTGTCACCGGGGAGCTGTTTTTT
J: TRBJ2-5; V: TRBV5-4; D: TRBD2; size: .; length: 19; CDR3: CASSLVPATSGRAGETQYF; DNA: TGTGCCAGCAGCTTGGTGCCAGCTACTAGCGGGAGGGCGGGGGAGACCCAGTACTTC
J: TRBJ2-1; V: TRBV13; D: TRBD2; size: .; length: 18; CDR3: CASSLASGTSVGGHEQFF; DNA: TGTGCCAGCAGCTTAGCCTCCGGGACTAGCGTAGGGGGCCATGAGCAGTTCTTC
J: TRBJ2-1; V: TRBV11-2; D: .; size: .; length: 15; CDR3: CASSLEVARGNEQFF; DNA: TGTGCCAGCAGCTTAGAGGTAGCACGGGGCAATGAGCAGTTCTTC
J: TRBJ2-2; V: TRBV9; D: .; size: .; length: 15; CDR3: CASSPRQGGTGELFF; DNA: TGTGCCAGCAGCCCCCGACAGGGAGGAACCGGGGAGCTGTTTTTT
J: TRBJ2-1; V: TRBV2; D: .; size: .; length: 15; CDR3: CASSGGGGTYNEQFF; DNA: TGTGCCAGCAGTGGTGGTGGGGGCACCTACAATGAGCAGTTCTTC
J: TRBJ1-4; V: TRBV4-3; D: TRBD1; size: .; length: 16; CDR3: CASSQEPGTGSEKLFF; DNA: TGCGCCAGCAGCCAAGAACCCGGGACAGGGAGTGAAAAACTGTTTTTT
J: TRBJ2-7; V: TRBV11-3; D: .; size: few; length: 13; CDR3: CASSPGDSYEQYF; DNA: TGTGCCAGCAGCCCGGGGGACTCCTACGAGCAGTACTTC
J: TRBJ2-7; V: TRBV9; D: .; size: .; length: 13; CDR3: CASSVGGPYEQYF; DNA: TGTGCCAGCAGCGTAGGAGGTCCCTACGAGCAGTACTTC
J: TRBJ2-1; V: TRBV6-5; D: .; size: few; length: 15; CDR3: CASSYGSSAYNEQFF; DNA: TGTGCCAGCAGTTATGGGTCTAGCGCGTACAATGAGCAGTTCTTC